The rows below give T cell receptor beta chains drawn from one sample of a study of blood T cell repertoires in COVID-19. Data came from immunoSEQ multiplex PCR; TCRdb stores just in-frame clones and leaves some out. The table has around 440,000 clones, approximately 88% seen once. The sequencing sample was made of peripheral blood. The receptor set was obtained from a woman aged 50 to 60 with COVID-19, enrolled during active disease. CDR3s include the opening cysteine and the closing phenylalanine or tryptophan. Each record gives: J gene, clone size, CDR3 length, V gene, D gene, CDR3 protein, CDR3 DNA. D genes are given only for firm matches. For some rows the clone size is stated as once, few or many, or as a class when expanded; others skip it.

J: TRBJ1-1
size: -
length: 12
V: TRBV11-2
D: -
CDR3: CASSLMSAEAFF
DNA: TGTGCCAGCAGCTTAATGAGCGCTGAAGCTTTCTTT

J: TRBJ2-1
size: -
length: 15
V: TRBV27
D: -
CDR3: CASAGGTGYYNEQFF
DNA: TGTGCCAGCGCCGGGGGGACAGGTTATTACAATGAGCAGTTCTTC

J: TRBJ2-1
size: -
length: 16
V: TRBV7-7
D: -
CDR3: CASSRGQRGGAYEQFF
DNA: TGTGCCAGCAGCCGGGGGCAGCGGGGAGGGGCGTATGAGCAGTTCTTC

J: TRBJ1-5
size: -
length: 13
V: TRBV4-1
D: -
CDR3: CASSRGGYQPQHF
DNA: TGCGCCAGCAGCCGCGGGGGGTATCAGCCCCAGCATTTT

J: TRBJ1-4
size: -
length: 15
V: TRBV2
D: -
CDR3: CASITPDSINEKLFF
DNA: TGTGCCAGCATTACCCCGGACAGCATTAATGAAAAACTGTTTTTT

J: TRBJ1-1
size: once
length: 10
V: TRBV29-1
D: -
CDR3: CSVAEEGAFF
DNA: TGCAGCGTTGCGGAAGAGGGAGCTTTCTTT

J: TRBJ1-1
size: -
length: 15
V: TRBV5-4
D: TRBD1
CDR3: CASSASGGVTTEAFF
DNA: TGTGCCAGCAGCGCGTCAGGGGGAGTGACGACTGAAGCTTTCTTT

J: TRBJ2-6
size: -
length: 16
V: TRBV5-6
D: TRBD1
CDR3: CASSWGDRTGANVLTF
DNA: TGTGCCAGCAGCTGGGGGGACAGGACCGGGGCCAACGTCCTGACTTTC

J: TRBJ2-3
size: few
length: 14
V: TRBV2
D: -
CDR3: CASSSGQGTDTQYF
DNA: TGTGCCAGCAGCTCCGGGCAGGGAACAGATACGCAGTATTTT

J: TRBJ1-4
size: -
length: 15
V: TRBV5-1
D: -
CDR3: CASSPGQLTNEKLFF
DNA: TGCGCCAGCAGCCCCGGACAGTTAACTAATGAAAAACTGTTTTTT

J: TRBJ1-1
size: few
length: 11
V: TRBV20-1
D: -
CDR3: CSARQNTEAFF
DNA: TGCAGTGCTAGACAGAACACTGAAGCTTTCTTT

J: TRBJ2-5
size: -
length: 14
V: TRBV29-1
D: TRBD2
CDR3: CSVSSGGPVETQYF
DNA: TGCAGCGTCTCTAGCGGGGGGCCCGTTGAGACCCAGTACTTC

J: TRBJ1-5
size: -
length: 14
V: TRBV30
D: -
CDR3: CAWSVGWGNQPQHF
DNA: TGTGCCTGGAGTGTGGGCTGGGGCAATCAGCCCCAGCATTTT

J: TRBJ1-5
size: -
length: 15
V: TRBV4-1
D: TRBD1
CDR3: CASSLGQGQDQPQHF
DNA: TGCGCCAGCAGCCTCGGACAGGGTCAGGATCAGCCCCAGCATTTT

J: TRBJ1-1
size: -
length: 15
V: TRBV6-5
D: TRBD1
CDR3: CASSYQPTGDTEAFF
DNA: TGTGCCAGCAGTTACCAACCAACAGGGGACACTGAAGCTTTCTTT

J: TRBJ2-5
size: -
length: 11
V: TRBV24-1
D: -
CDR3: CATSRGETQYF
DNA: TGTGCCACAAGTAGGGGGGAGACCCAGTACTTC

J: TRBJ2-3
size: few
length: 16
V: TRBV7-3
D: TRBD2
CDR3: CASSSNPSGSTDTQYF
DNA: TGTGCCAGCAGCTCGAATCCTAGCGGGAGCACAGATACGCAGTATTTT

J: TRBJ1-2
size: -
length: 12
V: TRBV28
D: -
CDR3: CASRGRRGGYTF
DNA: TGTGCCAGCAGGGGGAGAAGAGGAGGCTACACCTTC

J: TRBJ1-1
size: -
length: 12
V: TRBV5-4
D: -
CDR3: CASSSLGTEAFF
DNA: TGTGCCAGCAGTTCCCTAGGCACTGAAGCTTTCTTT

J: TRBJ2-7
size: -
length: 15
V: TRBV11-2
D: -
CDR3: CASSLSLAIAYEQYF
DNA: TGTGCCAGCAGCTTAAGTCTTGCGATTGCCTACGAGCAGTACTTC

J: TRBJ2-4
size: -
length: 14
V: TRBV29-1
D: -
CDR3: CSVLQPAGENIQYF
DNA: TGCAGCGTCCTCCAGCCAGCCGGAGAAAACATTCAGTACTTC

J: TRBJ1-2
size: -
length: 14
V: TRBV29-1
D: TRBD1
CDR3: CSVAPLTGSHGYTF
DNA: TGCAGCGTGGCCCCATTGACAGGGTCGCATGGCTACACCTTC

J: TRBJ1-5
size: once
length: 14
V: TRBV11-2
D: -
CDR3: CASSLGGGNQPQHF
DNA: TGTGCCAGCAGCCTTGGGGGGGGGAATCAGCCCCAGCATTTT

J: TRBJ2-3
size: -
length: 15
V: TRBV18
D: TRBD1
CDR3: CASSLTGGKADTQYF
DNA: TGTGCCAGCTCACTCACAGGGGGCAAGGCAGATACGCAGTATTTT

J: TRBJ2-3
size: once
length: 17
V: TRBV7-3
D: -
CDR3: CASSEVRVSVSTDTQYF
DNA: TGTGCCAGCAGCGAAGTTCGGGTATCTGTTAGCACAGATACGCAGTATTTT

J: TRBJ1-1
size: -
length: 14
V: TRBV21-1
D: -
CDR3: CASSRSGSDTEAFF
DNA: TGTGCCAGCAGCCGTAGCGGCTCGGACACTGAAGCTTTCTTT

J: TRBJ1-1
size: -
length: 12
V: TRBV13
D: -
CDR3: CASSSGGTEAFF
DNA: TGTGCCAGCAGCTCGGGGGGGACTGAAGCTTTCTTT

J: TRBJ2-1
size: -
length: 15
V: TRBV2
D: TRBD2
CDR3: CATQGRRGTYNEQFF
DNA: TGTGCCACCCAGGGTCGGCGGGGGACCTACAATGAGCAGTTCTTC

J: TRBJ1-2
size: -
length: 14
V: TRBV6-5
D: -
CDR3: CASTRTGNNYGYTF
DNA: TGTGCCAGCACCCGGACCGGGAATAATTATGGCTACACCTTC

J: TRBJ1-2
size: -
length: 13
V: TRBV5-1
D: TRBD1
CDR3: CASSWDRDYGYTF
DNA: TGCGCCAGCAGCTGGGACAGAGACTATGGCTACACCTTC

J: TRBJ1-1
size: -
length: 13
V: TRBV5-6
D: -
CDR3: CASSTTLDHEAFF
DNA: TGTGCCAGCAGCACGACACTAGACCACGAAGCTTTCTTT

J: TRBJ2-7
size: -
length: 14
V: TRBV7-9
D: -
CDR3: CASSTLDRGYEQYF
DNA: TGTGCCAGCAGCACACTTGACAGAGGCTACGAGCAGTACTTC

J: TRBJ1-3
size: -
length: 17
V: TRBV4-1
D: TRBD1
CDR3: CASSLPTPGQGANTIYF
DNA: TGCGCCAGCAGCCTCCCAACTCCGGGACAGGGGGCTAACACCATATATTTT

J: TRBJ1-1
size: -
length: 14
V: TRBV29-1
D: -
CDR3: CSVQVGQGFPEAFF
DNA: TGCAGCGTCCAAGTGGGGCAGGGGTTCCCTGAAGCTTTCTTT

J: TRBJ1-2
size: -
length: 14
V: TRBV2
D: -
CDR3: CASSAYHRVPGYTF
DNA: TGTGCCAGCAGTGCCTATCACAGGGTGCCGGGCTACACCTTC

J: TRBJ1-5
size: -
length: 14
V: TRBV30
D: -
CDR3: CAWSQGTANQPQHF
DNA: TGTGCCTGGAGCCAAGGGACTGCTAATCAGCCCCAGCATTTT

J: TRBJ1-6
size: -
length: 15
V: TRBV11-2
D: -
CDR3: CASSLVGRDNSPLHF
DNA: TGTGCCAGCAGCTTAGTTGGGCGGGATAATTCACCCCTCCACTTT

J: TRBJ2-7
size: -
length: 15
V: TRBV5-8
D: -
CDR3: CASSLATGEAYEQYF
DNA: TGTGCCAGCAGCTTGGCAACAGGGGAGGCCTACGAGCAGTACTTC

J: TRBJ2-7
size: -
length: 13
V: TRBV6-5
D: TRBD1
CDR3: CASRHRGSYEQYF
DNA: TGTGCCAGCAGGCACAGGGGTTCCTACGAGCAGTACTTC

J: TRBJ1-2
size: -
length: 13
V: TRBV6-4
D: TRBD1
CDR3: CASSGGQDHGYTF
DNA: TGTGCCAGCAGTGGGGGACAGGACCATGGCTACACCTTC

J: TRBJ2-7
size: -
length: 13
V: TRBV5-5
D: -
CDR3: CASSLWGDYEQYF
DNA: TGTGCCAGCAGCTTGTGGGGGGACTACGAGCAGTACTTC

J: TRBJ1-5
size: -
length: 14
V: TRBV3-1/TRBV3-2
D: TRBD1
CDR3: CASSLQGSNQPQHF
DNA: TGTGCCAGCAGCTTACAGGGGAGCAATCAGCCCCAGCATTTT

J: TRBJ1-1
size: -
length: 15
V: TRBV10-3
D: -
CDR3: CAISDTNREDSEAFF
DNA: TGTGCCATCAGTGACACCAACAGGGAAGATAGTGAAGCTTTCTTT

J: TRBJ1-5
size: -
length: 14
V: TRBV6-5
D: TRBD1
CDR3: CASSPQGTGQPQHF
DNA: TGTGCCAGCAGTCCACAGGGGACGGGTCAGCCCCAGCATTTT

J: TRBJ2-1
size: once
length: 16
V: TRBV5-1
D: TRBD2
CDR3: CASSLVSGGPDGEQFF
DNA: TGCGCCAGCAGCTTGGTGTCGGGGGGGCCTGATGGTGAGCAGTTCTTC

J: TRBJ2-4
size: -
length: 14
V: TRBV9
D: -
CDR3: CASSGRSGENIQYF
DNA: TGTGCCAGCTCGGGACGGTCAGGGGAAAACATTCAGTACTTC

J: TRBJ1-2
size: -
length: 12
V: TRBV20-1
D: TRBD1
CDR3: CSASRTGGGYTF
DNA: TGCAGTGCTAGTCGGACAGGAGGAGGCTACACCTTC

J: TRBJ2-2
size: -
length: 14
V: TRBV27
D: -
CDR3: CASSFDREAGELFF
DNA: TGTGCCAGCAGTTTTGACAGGGAGGCCGGGGAGCTGTTTTTT

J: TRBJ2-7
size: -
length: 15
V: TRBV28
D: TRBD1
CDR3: CASSLSPGQAYEQYF
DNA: TGTGCCAGCAGTTTATCCCCCGGACAGGCCTACGAGCAGTACTTC

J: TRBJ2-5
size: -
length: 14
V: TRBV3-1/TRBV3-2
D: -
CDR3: CASSHPGTPETQYF
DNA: TGTGCCAGCAGCCATCCCGGGACTCCTGAGACCCAGTACTTC

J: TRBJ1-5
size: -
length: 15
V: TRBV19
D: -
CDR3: CASSIERGVGQPQHF
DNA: TGTGCCAGTAGTATAGAGCGGGGCGTCGGTCAGCCCCAGCATTTT

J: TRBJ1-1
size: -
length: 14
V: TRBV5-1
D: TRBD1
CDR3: CASSPGTGETEAFF
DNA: TGCGCCAGCAGTCCCGGGACAGGGGAAACTGAAGCTTTCTTT

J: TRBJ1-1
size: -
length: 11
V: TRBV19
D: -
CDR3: CASMGRPKAFF
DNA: TGTGCCAGTATGGGCAGGCCGAAAGCTTTCTTT

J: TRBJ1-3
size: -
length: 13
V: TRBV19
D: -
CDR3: CASTKGYGNTIYF
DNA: TGTGCCAGTACGAAGGGGTATGGAAACACCATATATTTT

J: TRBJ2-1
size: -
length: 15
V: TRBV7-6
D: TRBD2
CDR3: CASSPWTSGGNEQFF
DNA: TGTGCCAGCAGCCCTTGGACTAGCGGGGGCAATGAGCAGTTCTTC

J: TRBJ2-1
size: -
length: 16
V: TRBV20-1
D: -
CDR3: CSGSNSGRSSYNEQFF
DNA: TGCAGTGGTAGTAACAGCGGCCGTAGCTCCTACAATGAGCAGTTCTTC

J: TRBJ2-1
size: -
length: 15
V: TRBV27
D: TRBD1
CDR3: CASSFPGQGANEQFF
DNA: TGTGCCAGCAGTTTCCCGGGACAGGGGGCAAATGAGCAGTTCTTC